The clone carrying this T cell receptor (beta chain) was counted ten times or more. Its specificity is not known. This sample's TCRbeta library carried unique molecular identifier barcodes. TCRdb reprocessed the PCR reads with MiXCR, giving one entry per CDR3 protein. There are over 100,000 distinct CDR3 sequences in the sample; less than 6% occur only once, and roughly 5.5% lies in the top ten. These data belong to a study of T-cell reconstitution after alpha-beta-depleted transplantation in children. Overall study findings and caveats: About two months after transplant, alpha-beta T cells reportedly came from several hundred expanded graft clones. Surviving recipient cells, namely T cells and thymic progenitors, were the source of high day-60 TCRbeta diversity in some patients. T-cell counts and diversity at one year following transplant were attributed mainly to newly produced T cells.

The CDR3 contains 13 residues. V lost 0 bases and J 5 bases, leaving 10 bases between the germline ends. In germline, CDR1 is DFQATT, CDR2 SNEGSKA (reference sequence). This sequence was found in a female patient aged 2 to 10 who had a stem cell transplant for Fanconi anemia, so the T cells may come from the graft donor. This chain links TRBV20-1 with TRBJ2-5, with D unresolved. The source material was PBMCs, mostly from graft donor cells, sampled 60 days after TCRalphabeta/CD19-depleted stem cell transplant. The CDR3, as DNA: TGCAGTGCTAGAGAGGGGTTTTGGGAGACCCAGTACTTC. This gives the protein CSAREGFWETQYF.